A single sample gave rise to the 25 T cell receptor beta chains below, sequenced in a study of shared clonotypes between healthy human individuals. Only in-frame clones appear in the TCRdb table, and some are missing; sequencing was by immunoSEQ multiplex PCR. The sample includes roughly 1 million clones, roughly 70% of them seen just once. The sample consisted of memory CD4+ T cells sorted from blood. Indicated subset: CD45RA-negative fraction. The receptors were sampled from a man aged 18 to 29 in good health.

The chain joins TRBV18 to TRBJ2-1, with D perhaps matching TRBD1 or TRBD2 (5 bases each). V was shortened by 2 bases and J by 10 bases, with 18 bases between the two germline ends. The CDR3 is 15 amino acids. Germline CDR1 reads KGHSH; CDR2 reads LQKENI. CDR3 nucleotide sequence: TGTGCCAGCTCACCAGGGGCGGGCCCACTGGGCGAGCAGTTCTTC. This encodes CASSPGAGPLGEQFF.

V and J are TRBV18 and TRBJ1-4; the D is unclear. Germline CDR1 KGHSH, CDR2 LQKENI. The germline V and J ends were trimmed by 2 bases and 0 bases, with 10 bases remaining between them. This CDR3 contains 16 residues. The CDR3, as DNA: TGTGCCAGCTCACCAAGCCTCCAAGCAACTAATGAAAAACTGTTTTTT. Amino acid sequence: CASSPSLQATNEKLFF.

This clone came up once. The chain has TRBV10-1 and TRBJ2-7; TRBD2 matches at 11 bases. CDR1 is WNHNN and CDR2 is SYGVQD in the germline V gene (reference sequence). CDR3 length: 14 residues. The J segment lost 4 bases and the V segment lost 6 bases, leaving 5 bases of the junction unmatched. This CDR3 is CASRGLAGGYEQYF. The CDR3 DNA reads TGCGCCAGCAGAGGGCTAGCGGGAGGATACGAGCAGTACTTC.

Worth noting for this clone: Other DNA sequences in the same sample also yield this CDR3. The DNA for the CDR3 is TGTGCCAGCAGTTACTCAGCCGGGAACTATGGCTACACCTTC. Translation: CASSYSAGNYGYTF. The chain employs TRBV6-5 and TRBJ1-2; D gene unclear. The CDR3 consists of 14 residues. V lost 0 bases, J lost 2 bases, and 7 bases lay in between. Germline CDR1 MNHEY, CDR2 SVGAGI.

The V gene is TRBV6-1, the J gene TRBJ1-5; TRBD1 matches at 10 bases. V shed 6 bases and J 1 base; nucleotides not matched to a gene: 3. The CDR3 runs 15 residues. Germline V gene lookup returns CDR1 MNHNS and CDR2 SASEGT. The CDR3 reads CASRGTGVSNQPQHF. DNA for the CDR3: TGTGCCAGCAGAGGGACAGGGGTGAGCAATCAGCCCCAGCATTTT.

About this clone: The sample carries other DNA sequences with the same CDR3. The chain recombines TRBV5-1 with TRBJ2-3; D is unclear. V was pared by 3 bases and J by 1 base, with 9 bases between. There are 14 residues in the CDR3. The germline gives CDR1 SGHRS, CDR2 YFSETQ. The CDR3 sequence: CASSSVGGTDTQYF. DNA for the CDR3: TGCGCCAGCAGCTCCGTAGGAGGCACAGATACGCAGTATTTT.

This clone came up once. With a much larger clone just one base away, this may be a read error. The gene calls are TRBV4-1 and TRBJ1-4, with D tentatively TRBD1 (6 bases). Trimming shortened V by 1 base and J by 3 bases, and 9 bases separated the two germline ends. In germline, CDR1 is MGHRA, CDR2 YSYEKL. The length of the CDR3 is 15 residues. CDR3 nucleotide sequence: TGCGCCAGCAGCCAAGGGGGGGCGTCTAATGAAAAACTGTTTTTT. Translating gives CASSQGGASNEKLFF.

The chain carries TRBV15 and TRBJ2-5; 7 bases are shared with TRBD2. CDR1 is LNHNV, CDR2 YYDKDF, per germline (reference sequence). CDR3 length equals 14 residues. Germline trimming cut 1 base from V and 6 bases from J; bases unmatched to any gene: 5. The CDR3, as DNA: TGTGCCACCAGCAGAGGCGGGGAGGGCAAGACCCAGTACTTC. Residues: CATSRGGEGKTQYF. The full variable domain, its missing parts supplied by reference TRBV15 and TRBJ2-5, is DAMVIQNPRYQVTQFGKPVTLSCSQTLNHNVMYWYQQKSSQAPKLLFHYYDKDFNNEADTPDNFQSRRPNTSFCFLDIRSPGLGDTAMYLCATSRGGEGKTQYFGPGTRLLVL.

V and J are TRBV7-9 and TRBJ2-1; 13 bases align to TRBD2. Germline CDR1 and CDR2: SEHNR and FQNEAQ (reference sequence). After removal of 2 bases from V and 6 bases from J, the junction contained 10 bases not matched to a gene. CDR3 length equals 18 residues. CDR3 nucleotide sequence: TGTGCCAGCAGCTTAATTGGACTAGCGGGAGATCGGGGCAATGAGCAGTTCTTC. It specifies CASSLIGLAGDRGNEQFF.

This clone appeared once. The genes are TRBV18 and TRBJ2-5; 7 bases line up with TRBD1. Germline V gives CDR1 KGHSH, CDR2 LQKENI. CDR3 length: 14 residues. V lost 4 bases to trimming and J lost 5 bases; unmatched junction nucleotides: 7. This CDR3 is CASSLEGARETQYF. CDR3 nucleotide sequence: TGTGCCAGCTCACTCGAGGGGGCGAGGGAGACCCAGTACTTC.

V gene TRBV28 combines with J gene TRBJ2-7; 10 positions agree with TRBD1. The V gene's germline CDR1 is MDHEN and CDR2 SYDVKM. The ends lost 0 bases at V and 2 bases at J; junction bases unmatched: 4. The CDR3 runs 16 residues. CDR3 region: CASSLWGTGVAYEQYF. The CDR3 coding sequence is TGTGCCAGCAGTTTATGGGGGACAGGGGTCGCCTACGAGCAGTACTTC.

A single count supports this clone. At one end the junction does not follow the germline gene, possibly because of a read error. The chain is built from TRBV7-2 and TRBJ2-5, with D perhaps matching TRBD2 (5 bases). The CDR3 totals 12 residues. Germline CDR1 is SGHTA and CDR2 is FQGNSA. This CDR3 is CASSHGLSLLDF. Written as DNA, the CDR3 is TGTGCCAGCAGCCACGGACTCTCGCTGTTGGACTTC. The variable domain in full, completed from reference TRBV7-2 and TRBJ2-5, reads GAGVSQSPSNKVTEKGKDVELRCDPISGHTALYWYRQSLGQGLEFLIYFQGNSAPDKSGLPSDRFSAERTGGSVSTLTIQRTQQEDSAVYLCASSHGLSLLDFGPGTRLLVL.

V and J are TRBV18 and TRBJ2-5; D call uncertain. This CDR3 has 13 amino acids. CDR1 KGHSH and CDR2 LQKENI come from the germline V gene. V was shortened by 4 bases and J by 2 bases, with 8 bases between the two germline ends. CDR3 sequence (DNA): TGTGCCAGCTCACAAATCTCACAAGAGACCCAGTACTTC. The encoded protein is CASSQISQETQYF. Combining the CDR3 with reference TRBV18 and TRBJ2-5 gives the whole variable domain NAGVMQNPRHLVRRRGQEARLRCSPMKGHSHVYWYRQLPEEGLKFMVYLQKENIIDESGMPKERFSAEFPKEGPSILRIQQVVRGDSAAYFCASSQISQETQYFGPGTRLLVL.

The V gene is TRBV5-4, the J gene TRBJ2-3; D not resolved. The CDR3 totals 13 residues. Germline-derived CDR1 and CDR2 are SGHNT and YYREEE (reference sequence). With 6 bases removed from V and 3 bases from J, the gap between germline ends came to 11 bases. CDR3 DNA: TGTGCCAGCACCATAGCACGGACAGATACGCAGTATTTT. Amino acid sequence: CASTIARTDTQYF.

The V gene is TRBV10-2, the J gene TRBJ2-7; TRBD2 matches 7 bases. Germline-derived CDR1 and CDR2 are WSHSY and SAAADI. V was clipped by 7 bases and J by 0 bases; unmatched bases: 6. CDR3 length equals 14 residues. CDR3: CASNAGAASYEQYF. In nucleotides, the CDR3 is TGCGCCAGCAACGCGGGAGCGGCCTCCTACGAGCAGTACTTC.

V is TRBV5-1 and J is TRBJ2-2; D remains unclear. Trimming cost V 0 bases and J 2 bases, with 8 bases left between them. This CDR3 contains 15 residues. Germline V CDR1 and CDR2: SGHRS, YFSETQ. CDR3 DNA: TGCGCCAGCAGCTTGGGTGTGGATAACACCGGGGAGCTGTTTTTT. The encoded protein is CASSLGVDNTGELFF.

V is TRBV6-5 and J is TRBJ2-5; the D gene is possibly TRBD2 (5 bases). The CDR3 is 12 residues long. Germline CDR1 is MNHEY and CDR2 is SVGAGI. Trimming stripped 6 bases from V and 7 bases from J, with 12 bases between. The CDR3 region has the DNA TGTGCCAGCAGGATGGAGGTGGGGACCCAGTACTTC. It yields the protein CASRMEVGTQYF.

CDR3: CASSKARGKGGSYEQYF. CDR3 nucleotides: TGTGCCAGCAGCAAAGCGCGGGGAAAGGGGGGCTCCTACGAGCAGTACTTC. The chain links TRBV21-1 to TRBJ2-7. TRBV21-1 is labeled a pseudogene. CDR3 length: 17 amino acids.

A word on this clone: Other DNA sequences within the sample encode an identical CDR3. The chain joins TRBV2 to TRBJ2-7; 11 bases match TRBD1. CDR1 and CDR2 from the germline V gene are SNHLY and FYNNEI. This CDR3 spans 14 amino acids. Unmatched junction bases numbered 2, after V lost 4 bases and J lost 3 bases. CDR3 nucleotide sequence: TGTGCCAGCAGTGCGGGGACAGGGGGCTACGAGCAGTACTTC. This encodes CASSAGTGGYEQYF.

The rearrangement links TRBV14 to TRBJ1-2; a weak D match, TRBD1 (5 bases). Trimming removed 0 bases from V and 6 bases from J, with 8 bases in between. From germline, CDR1 is SGHDN and CDR2 FVKESK. This CDR3 region has 13 residues. The CDR3 sequence: CASSQDRGDGYTF. In DNA form, the CDR3 reads TGTGCCAGCAGCCAAGACAGAGGGGATGGCTACACCTTC.

The count of this clone is one. The chain links TRBV25-1 to TRBJ2-3, with D possibly being TRBD1 or TRBD2 (5 bases each). The V and J ends lost 1 base and 5 bases respectively, with 16 bases between them. The CDR3 is 16 amino acids. Germline V lookup: CDR1 MGHDK, CDR2 SYGVNS. In nucleotides, the CDR3 is TGTGCCAGCAGTGAATCCCCAGGCACGGGGCAAGATACGCAGTATTTT. Translation: CASSESPGTGQDTQYF.

The chain recombines TRBV27 with TRBJ1-5; tentatively, D is TRBD1 (5 bases). Germline lookup yields CDR1 MNHEY and CDR2 SMNVEV (reference sequence). V lost 6 bases, J lost 0 bases, and 12 bases lay in between. The CDR3 length is 15 residues. CDR3 amino acids: CASRRDFYSNQPQHF. DNA for the CDR3: TGTGCCAGCAGAAGGGACTTCTATAGCAATCAGCCCCAGCATTTT.

DNA for the CDR3: TGTGCCAGCAGCTTATATGGCGACGGGGCCTACGAGCAGTACTTC. It is translated as CASSLYGDGAYEQYF. This chain joins TRBV7-2 and TRBJ2-7, with TRBD2 as a possible D gene (5 bases). CDR1 and CDR2 from the germline V gene are SGHTA and FQGNSA. V gave up 2 bases and J gave up 2 bases, with 13 bases separating them. The CDR3 consists of 15 residues.

V gene TRBV7-8 combines with J gene TRBJ2-7; D unclear. The germline CDR1 and CDR2 sequences are SGHVS and FQNEAQ. The V end was cut by 5 bases, the J end by 6 bases, with 11 bases between. The CDR3 sequence is 12 residues long. For the CDR3, the DNA is TGTGCCAGCAGCCACCTAAGCCCCGAGCAGTACTTC. Residues: CASSHLSPEQYF.

The chain uses TRBV5-4 and TRBJ2-5; 7 bases align to TRBD2. Trimming cost V 4 bases and J 4 bases; bases outside gene matches: 7. The CDR3 runs to 14 residues. The germline V gene encodes CDR1 SGHNT and CDR2 YYREEE (reference sequence). In DNA, the CDR3 is TGTGCCAGCAGCCCGGAACTAGCGTCAGAGACCCAGTACTTC. Residues: CASSPELASETQYF.